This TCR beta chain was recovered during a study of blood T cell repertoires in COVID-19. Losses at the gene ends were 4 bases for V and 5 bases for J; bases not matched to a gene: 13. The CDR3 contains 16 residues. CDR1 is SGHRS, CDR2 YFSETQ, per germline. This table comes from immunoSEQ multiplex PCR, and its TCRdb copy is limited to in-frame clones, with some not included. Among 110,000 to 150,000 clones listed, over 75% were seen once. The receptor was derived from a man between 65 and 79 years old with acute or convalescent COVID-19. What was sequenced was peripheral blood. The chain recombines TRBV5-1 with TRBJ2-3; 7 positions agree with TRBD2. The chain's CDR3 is CASSIDGGGPGDTQYF. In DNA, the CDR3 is TGCGCCAGCAGCATCGACGGGGGAGGGCCCGGAGATACGCAGTATTTT.